This TCR beta chain was identified during a study of Ad26.COV2.S vaccination and SARS-CoV-2 variants. Overall study: Participant was drawn from the COV1001 Ad26.COV2.S trial arm. Broader study findings: Placebo recipients and vaccine recipients were similar in non-spike TCR breadth. Ad26.COV2.S recipients had broader spike-specific TCRs (P = 0.0014). TCR breadth and depth analyses may have underestimated total T cell responses.

Described treatment: some 20 received Ad26.COV2.S at low or high dose, single or two shots; about five received placebo; per-sample allocation not given. Samples analyzed were those drawn on day 63 after the first vaccine or placebo injection. Comment on this clone: No antigen is known for it.

The germline gives CDR1 MNHEY, CDR2 SVGAGI. The CDR3 has 13 amino acids. Losses at the gene ends were 6 bases for V and 3 bases for J; bases not matched to a gene: 3. Generated by immunoSEQ multiplex PCR, the TCRdb table keeps only in-frame clones and is missing some. The table shows about 330,000 clones, with about 90% occurring only once. This chain links TRBV6-5 with TRBJ2-5; TRBD2 matches 8 bases. This sequence originates from a person aged 18-65 years who received the Ad26.COV2.S COVID-19 vaccine or a placebo. The input for sequencing was peripheral blood, taken in a trial of Ad26.COV2.S vaccine versus placebo. The CDR3 region is CASSPGLEETQYF. CDR3 sequence (DNA): TGTGCCAGCAGCCCGGGACTAGAAGAGACCCAGTACTTC.